This entry lists 6 T cell receptor beta chains sequenced from one sample in a study of siplizumab effects on memory and regulatory T cells. Assay used: immunoSEQ multiplex PCR; TCRdb lists only in-frame clones, some missing. The sample shows over 70,000 clones, around 93% of them seen only once. Input material: CD8+ T cells sorted from blood. The source is a human donor in good health.

The chain joins TRBV4-1 to TRBJ2-3; a weak D match, TRBD1 (6 bases). Trimming cost V 4 bases and J 5 bases, with 19 bases left between them. The CDR3 is 16 amino acids. Germline V gives CDR1 MGHRA, CDR2 YSYEKL. CDR3 in DNA: TGCGCCAGCAGCCGAACACCAGCTCAGGGACAAGATACGCAGTATTTT. Its protein is CASSRTPAQGQDTQYF.

The chain links TRBV2 to TRBJ1-4, with 9 bases matching TRBD1. Germline lookup yields CDR1 SNHLY and CDR2 FYNNEI. J gave up 6 bases and V 8 bases, and 7 bases lay outside the gene matches. The CDR3 totals 14 residues. This CDR3 is CASCVRTGDEKLFF. DNA of the CDR3: TGTGCCAGCTGCGTGAGGACAGGGGATGAAAAACTGTTTTTT.

The chain employs TRBV29-1 and TRBJ2-5; no firm D call. This CDR3 comprises 14 residues. V gave up 3 bases and J gave up 2 bases, with 13 bases separating them. Per germline, CDR1 SQVTM and CDR2 ANQGSEA. The CDR3 loop reads CSVEWRSRQETQYF. CDR3 bases: TGCAGCGTTGAGTGGCGTTCTAGACAAGAGACCCAGTACTTC.

This chain uses TRBV27 with TRBJ2-3; TRBD1 might be the D (6 bases). Trimming stripped 3 bases from V and 2 bases from J, with 12 bases between. Looked up from germline, CDR1 is MNHEY and CDR2 is SMNVEV (reference sequence). The CDR3 runs 15 residues. The CDR3 DNA sequence: TGTGCCAGCAGTTTTACAGGGTTCCCCACAGATACGCAGTATTTT. Its protein product is CASSFTGFPTDTQYF.

The V call is TRBV5-6, the J call TRBJ1-4; TRBD1 agrees at 7 bases. The ends lost 0 bases at V and 8 bases at J; junction bases unmatched: 10. This CDR3 region has 16 residues. The V gene's germline CDR1 is SGHDT and CDR2 YYEEEE. The CDR3 region is CASSLVATGTWEKLFF. The CDR3 DNA is TGTGCCAGCAGCTTGGTTGCGACAGGGACTTGGGAAAAACTGTTTTTT. Looking up the rest from reference TRBV5-6 and TRBJ1-4 gives the full variable domain: DAGVTQSPTHLIKTRGQQVTLRCSPKSGHDTVSWYQQALGQGPQFIFQYYEEEERQRGNFPDRFSGHQFPNYSSELNVNALLLGDSALYLCASSLVATGTWEKLFFGSGTQLSVL.

The chain couples TRBV7-9 to TRBJ2-6; D remains unclear. The germline gives CDR1 SEHNR, CDR2 FQNEAQ (reference sequence). V lost 5 bases, J lost 0 bases, and 8 bases lay in between. The CDR3 is 15 amino acids. For the CDR3, the DNA is TGTGCCAGCAGCGGAGTTAGCTCTGGGGCCAACGTCCTGACTTTC. This translates into CASSGVSSGANVLTF. Full variable domain (remainder filled in from reference TRBV7-9 and TRBJ2-6): DTGVSQNPRHKITKRGQNVTFRCDPISEHNRLYWYRQTLGQGPEFLTYFQNEAQLEKSRLLSDRFSAERPKGSFSTLEIQRTEQGDSAMYLCASSGVSSGANVLTFGAGSRLTVL.